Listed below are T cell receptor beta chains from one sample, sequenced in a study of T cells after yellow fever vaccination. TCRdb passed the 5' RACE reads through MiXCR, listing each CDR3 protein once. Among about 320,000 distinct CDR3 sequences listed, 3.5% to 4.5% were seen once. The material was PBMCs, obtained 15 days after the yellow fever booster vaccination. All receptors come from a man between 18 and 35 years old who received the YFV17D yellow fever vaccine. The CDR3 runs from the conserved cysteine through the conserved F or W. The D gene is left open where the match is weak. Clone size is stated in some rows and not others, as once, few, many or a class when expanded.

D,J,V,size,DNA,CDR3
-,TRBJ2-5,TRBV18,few,TGTGCCACCGCCTCACAGTCGCAAGAGACCCAGTACTTC,CATASQSQETQYF
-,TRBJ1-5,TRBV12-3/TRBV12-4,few,TGTGCCAGCAGGGGGACTCATAGCAATCAGCCCCAGCATTTT,CASRGTHSNQPQHF
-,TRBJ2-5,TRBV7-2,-,TGTGCCAGCAGCTTGCTAGGGATGGGCCAGTACTTC,CASSLLGMGQYF
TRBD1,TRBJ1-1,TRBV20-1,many,TGCAGTGCTCAGGGGGGGGGTACTGAAGCTTTCTTT,CSAQGGGTEAFF
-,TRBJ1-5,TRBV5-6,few,TGTGCCAGCAGCTTGGGTCCCTCGGCCAATCAGCCCCAGCATTTT,CASSLGPSANQPQHF
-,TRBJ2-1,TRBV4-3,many,TGCGCCAGCAGCCCCACTAAGACAGGTAGCTCCTACAATGAGCAGTTCTTC,CASSPTKTGSSYNEQFF
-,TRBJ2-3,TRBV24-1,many,TGTGCCACCAGGGACGGGCGAACTAGCACAGATACGCAGTATTTT,CATRDGRTSTDTQYF
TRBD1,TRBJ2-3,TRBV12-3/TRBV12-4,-,TGTGCCAGCAGTTTCATCCAGGGGGCAGATACGCAGTATTTT,CASSFIQGADTQYF
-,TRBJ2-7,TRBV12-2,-,TGTGCAAGTCGCTCGGGAGGGGCGTCGTGTCTCATCCCGGGTAACGAGCAGTACTTC,CASRSGGASCLIPGNEQYF
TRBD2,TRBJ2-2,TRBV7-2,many,TGTGCCAGCAGGTTACTAGCGGGGGACACCGGGGAGCTGTTTTTT,CASRLLAGDTGELFF
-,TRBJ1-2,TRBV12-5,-,TGTGCTAGTGCCCCGACAATGACCTATGGCTACACCTTC,CASAPTMTYGYTF
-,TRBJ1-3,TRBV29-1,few,TGCAGCGTTCTTGTCCGTGGGGGCTCTGGAAACACCATATATTTT,CSVLVRGGSGNTIYF
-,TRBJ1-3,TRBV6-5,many,TGTGCCAGCAGTTACCTACGGCCGGGGTACTCTGGAAACACCATATATTTT,CASSYLRPGYSGNTIYF
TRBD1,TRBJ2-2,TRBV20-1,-,TGCAGTGCTAGTAAGGGGGCATCCGGGGAGCTGTTTTTT,CSASKGASGELFF
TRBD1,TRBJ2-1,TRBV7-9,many,TGTGCCAGCGGCCTAGACAGGGGATATAACGAGCAGTTCTTC,CASGLDRGYNEQFF
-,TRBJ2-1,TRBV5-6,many,TGTGCCAGCAGCTTATGGGGTTCCTACAATGAGCAGTTCTTC,CASSLWGSYNEQFF
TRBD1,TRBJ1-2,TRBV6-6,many,TGTGCCAGCAGTAGAGACAGGGGGGGAGCGCCGGGCTACACCTTC,CASSRDRGGAPGYTF
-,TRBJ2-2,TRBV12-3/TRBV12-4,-,TGTGCCAGCAGTCGCCCGACAGGGAACACCGGGGAGCTGTTTTTT,CASSRPTGNTGELFF
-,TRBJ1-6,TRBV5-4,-,TGTGCCAGCAGCTTGGACTTGAGGAATTCACCCCTCCACTTT,CASSLDLRNSPLHF
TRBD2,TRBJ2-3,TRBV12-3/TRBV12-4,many,TGTGCCAGCAGTATTATGTGGGGCGGGGGGGCGGCAGATACGCAGTATTTT,CASSIMWGGGAADTQYF
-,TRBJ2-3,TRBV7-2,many,TGTGCCAGCAGCTTAAGGGGGGGGGAAGGAGATACGCAGTATTTT,CASSLRGGEGDTQYF
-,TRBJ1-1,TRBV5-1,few,TGCGCCAGCAGCTTGAATTTAGCGTCATGGAACACTGAAGCTTTCTTT,CASSLNLASWNTEAFF
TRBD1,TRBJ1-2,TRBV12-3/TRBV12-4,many,TGTGCCAGCAGTCCGACAGGGGGGCCCTATGGCTACACCTTC,CASSPTGGPYGYTF
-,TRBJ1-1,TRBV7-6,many,TGTGCCAGCAGCTTAAATCTTCCGGGAGCTGAAGCTTTCTTT,CASSLNLPGAEAFF
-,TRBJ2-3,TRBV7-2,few,TGTGCCAGCAGGGCATGGGGGGACACAGATACGCAGTATTTT,CASRAWGDTDTQYF
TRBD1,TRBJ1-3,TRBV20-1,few,TGCAGTGCCAGACCGGGGACAGGGCCTGGAAACACCATATATTTT,CSARPGTGPGNTIYF
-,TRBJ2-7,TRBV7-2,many,TGTGCCAGCAGCTCACGGACCCTAGACTACGAGCAGTACTTC,CASSSRTLDYEQYF
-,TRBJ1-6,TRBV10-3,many,TGTGCCATCAGTGACAGGGGCTTTTCACCCCTCCACTTT,CAISDRGFSPLHF
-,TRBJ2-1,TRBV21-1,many,TGTGCCAGCAGCGCCCTCGGGGACAGGGGTGTGAATGAGCAGTTCTTC,CASSALGDRGVNEQFF
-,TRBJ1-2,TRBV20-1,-,TGCAGTGCTTCGGACCCGGGACTGCAAGGCTATGGCTACACCTTC,CSASDPGLQGYGYTF
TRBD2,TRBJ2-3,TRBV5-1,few,TGCGGCTCATCGGCTAGCGGGGGGGGAGATACGCAGTATTTT,CGSSASGGGDTQYF
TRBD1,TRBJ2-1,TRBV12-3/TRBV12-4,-,TGTGCCAGCATCGCGCGAGGGACAGGGCTCAATGAGCAGTTCTTC,CASIARGTGLNEQFF